Listed below are T cell receptor beta chains from one sample, sequenced in a study of T-cell reconstitution after alpha-beta-depleted transplantation in children. TCRdb analysed the PCR reads with MiXCR anew, one entry per CDR3 protein. The table shows 300,000 or so distinct CDR3 sequences, with approximately 23% occurring only once. The sequenced sample was PBMCs, mostly from graft donor cells, obtained 180 days after TCRalphabeta/CD19-depleted stem cell transplant. The receptor source for this set is a male patient between 10 and 17 years old who had a stem cell transplant for acute lymphoblastic leukemia, so the T cells may come from the graft donor. Each CDR3 is given with its conserved first and last residue. D genes are given only for firm matches. Only some rows state a clone size, as once, few, many or a class for expanded clones.

cdr3_length j_call v_call clone_size d_call cdr3_nt cdr3_aa
13 TRBJ2-7 TRBV18 . TRBD2 TGTGCCAGCTCTGGACTAGCGGGAGAAGAGCAGTACTTC CASSGLAGEEQYF
13 TRBJ1-4 TRBV5-6 few TRBD1 TGTGCCAGCAGCTGGGACAGGGGGGGGAAACTGTTTTTT CASSWDRGGKLFF
15 TRBJ1-2 TRBV18 few . TGTGCCAGCTCACCAACCGGGAGCAGGGACTATGGCTACACCTTC CASSPTGSRDYGYTF
14 TRBJ2-2 TRBV6-1 . TRBD1 TGTGCCAGCGGGGGACAGGGTCGACCCGGGGAGCTGTTTTTT CASGGQGRPGELFF
15 TRBJ2-1 TRBV5-1 few TRBD2 TGCGCCAGCAGCAGGATGGGACTAGCGGCTAATGAGCAGTTCTTC CASSRMGLAANEQFF
12 TRBJ1-2 TRBV28 . . TGTGCCAGCAGTTTCGGGGCCTATGGCTACACCTTC CASSFGAYGYTF
14 TRBJ2-3 TRBV6-1 few . TGTGCCAGCAGTGACAGCAGACTCACAGATACGCAGTATTTT CASSDSRLTDTQYF
15 TRBJ2-2 TRBV18 . . TGTGCCAGCTCATCTCAGCCGGGACCATCAAAGGAGCTGTTTTTT CASSSQPGPSKELFF
14 TRBJ2-1 TRBV7-8 . TRBD1 TGTGCCAGCAGCTCCGGGACAGGGGGCTGGGAGCAGTTCTTC CASSSGTGGWEQFF
16 TRBJ2-1 TRBV7-3 . TRBD1 TGTGCCAGCAGCGCGACCCGGGACAGGGGGCGGAATGAGCAGTTCTTC CASSATRDRGRNEQFF
16 TRBJ2-7 TRBV5-1 . TRBD2 TGCGCCAGCAGCTTGGCCGTCACTAGCGGACACTACGAGCAGTACTTC CASSLAVTSGHYEQYF
18 TRBJ2-4 TRBV5-1 few . TGCGCCAGCAGCTTGGAGGGCGGGCCTGGGCCTAGCAAAAACATTCAGTACTTC CASSLEGGPGPSKNIQYF
17 TRBJ2-7 TRBV10-3 many TRBD2 TGTGCCATCAGCGAAAGAACTAGCGGGGGAAGCTCCTACGAGCAGTACTTC CAISERTSGGSSYEQYF
12 TRBJ2-2 TRBV9 few . TGTGCCAGCAGCGTGAGTTCCGGGGAGCTGTTTTTT CASSVSSGELFF
14 TRBJ1-3 TRBV5-1 . . TGCGCCACCAAGGAGGGAACCTCTGGAAACACCATATATTTT CATKEGTSGNTIYF
15 TRBJ1-2 TRBV15 few TRBD1 TGTGCCACCAGCAGAGGACAGGGGAGGAACTATGGCTACACCTTC CATSRGQGRNYGYTF
16 TRBJ2-5 TRBV5-6 . TRBD2 TGTGCCAGCAGCTTGGGGGCTAGCGGGATTCAGGAGACCCAGTACTTC CASSLGASGIQETQYF
13 TRBJ1-5 TRBV24-1 many . TGTGCCACCCCCCAGGACACCTATCAGCCCCAGCATTTT CATPQDTYQPQHF
16 TRBJ2-3 TRBV7-9 few . TGTGCCAGCAGCTCCACCGGCGGATCCTACACAGATACGCAGTATTTT CASSSTGGSYTDTQYF
17 TRBJ1-3 TRBV24-1 few . TGTGCCACCAGTGATCCTCCAATCCGGGACAACGGAAACACCATATATTTT CATSDPPIRDNGNTIYF
15 TRBJ2-2 TRBV2 few TRBD1 TGTGCCAGCCGAACGGACAGGCGGGTTACCGGGGAGCTGTTTTTT CASRTDRRVTGELFF
17 TRBJ2-3 TRBV7-2 few . TGTGCCAGCAGCTTAGTTGCCGGGGGCCGAACGGCAGATACGCAGTATTTT CASSLVAGGRTADTQYF
13 TRBJ1-1 TRBV27 . . TGTGCCAGCAACTACCAGGGAGAAACTGAAGCTTTCTTT CASNYQGETEAFF
17 TRBJ2-5 TRBV9 . TRBD2 TGTGCCAGCAGCCTCGCTATTGGGACTAGCGCACAAGAGACCCAGTACTTC CASSLAIGTSAQETQYF
16 TRBJ2-7 TRBV9 . TRBD2 TGTGCCAGCAGCGTAGACGTGGGAGGGAGTTCCTACGAGCAGTACTTC CASSVDVGGSSYEQYF
14 TRBJ2-7 TRBV6-1 . . TGTGCCAGCAGTGAAGGCCAGTCGTTGTACGAGCAGTACTTC CASSEGQSLYEQYF
14 TRBJ1-1 TRBV5-1 . . TGCGCCAGCAGCTTGCTAGGGGGGTATGGTGAAGCTTTCTTT CASSLLGGYGEAFF
13 TRBJ2-1 TRBV29-1 many . TGCAGCGTCCGCCGGGGATCCTACAATGAGCAGTTCTTC CSVRRGSYNEQFF
15 TRBJ2-1 TRBV5-1 . TRBD2 TGCGCCAGCAGGACGCGCAGCGGGGTTTACAATGAGCAGTTCTTC CASRTRSGVYNEQFF
15 TRBJ2-1 TRBV5-1 few . TGCGCCAGCAGCCTCATGAGCACCTCCTACAATGAGCAGTTCTTC CASSLMSTSYNEQFF
21 TRBJ2-4 TRBV27 few TRBD2 TGTGCCAGCAGTTTACGCCACTCACTAGCGGGAGTTGAGGTGGGCAAAAACATTCAGTACTTC CASSLRHSLAGVEVGKNIQYF
17 TRBJ2-1 TRBV7-2 . . TGTGCCAGCAGCTTAGTGGGCCGGGGGCGCGTCTACAATGAGCAGTTCTTC CASSLVGRGRVYNEQFF
17 TRBJ2-7 TRBV12-3/TRBV12-4 few TRBD2 TGTGCCAGCAGTTTAAGGGTACTAGCGGTTGCCTCCTACGAGCAGTACTTC CASSLRVLAVASYEQYF
17 TRBJ2-6 TRBV5-4 few TRBD1 TGTGCCAGCAGCTTTAAAGGGGGCGCGTCAGGGGCCAACGTCCTGACTTTC CASSFKGGASGANVLTF
16 TRBJ2-1 TRBV2 few . TGTGCCAGCAGTGAACTTCTAATTTCCGCAGTCAATGAGCAGTTCTTC CASSELLISAVNEQFF
14 TRBJ2-3 TRBV6-2/TRBV6-3 few . TGTGCCAGCAGTTATGTGGCTAGCACAGATACGCAGTATTTT CASSYVASTDTQYF
17 TRBJ2-5 TRBV7-9 . TRBD2 TGTGCCAGCAGCTTAGTCCTAGGGACTAGCGGGAGTCAGACCCAGTACTTC CASSLVLGTSGSQTQYF
14 TRBJ2-7 TRBV20-1 few . TGCAGTGCTAGAGAGAAAGGTTTCTCCTACGAGCAGTACTTC CSAREKGFSYEQYF
13 TRBJ2-7 TRBV29-1 . . TGCAGCGTTGAGGTAGCGGAGTCCTACGAGCAGTACTTC CSVEVAESYEQYF
20 TRBJ2-5 TRBV12-1 few . TGTGCCAGCAGCTTTGTCCGTCTGAAAAAACCGGGACAGCGATTGGAGACCCAGTACTTC CASSFVRLKKPGQRLETQYF
16 TRBJ2-6 TRBV9 few . TGTGCCAGCAGCGTAGATGGAGGCTCTGGGGCCAACGTCCTGACTTTC CASSVDGGSGANVLTF
15 TRBJ2-3 TRBV9 . . TGTGCCAGCAGCGTGGGAACAATTGTCAAGGATACGCAGTATTTT CASSVGTIVKDTQYF
17 TRBJ2-7 TRBV7-3 . . TGTGCCAGCAGCTTGCCTCCCGAGGACAGTATTTTCTACGAGCAGTACTTC CASSLPPEDSIFYEQYF
16 TRBJ2-2 TRBV20-1 . . TGCAGTGCTAGAGGGGTATTATCGCTGAACACCGGGGAGCTGTTTTTT CSARGVLSLNTGELFF
17 TRBJ2-7 TRBV7-6 . TRBD2 TGTGCCAGCAGCCCCGGGCTGGCTAGCGGTCGATCCTACGAGCAGTACTTC CASSPGLASGRSYEQYF
15 TRBJ2-7 TRBV7-2 few TRBD2 TGTGCCAGCAGCTTAGCGCAGGGACTACTTTACGAGCAGTACTTC CASSLAQGLLYEQYF